The 20 T cell receptor beta chains listed next were all sequenced from one sample in a study of cytomegalovirus exposure and HLA in healthy donors. PCR amplification relied on 60 Vbeta primers (plus 13 Jbeta primers). Method: immunoSEQ multiplex PCR; TCRdb's copy keeps in-frame clones and lacks some. The data show tens of thousands of clones, with 65% to 75% seen just once and less than 8.5% held by the top ten. The specimen sequenced was PBMCs. These receptors all come from a man aged 35-49 years in good health and CMV-seropositive.

The chain has TRBV7-9 and TRBJ1-5; D is undetermined. From germline, CDR1 is SEHNR and CDR2 FQNEAQ (reference sequence). CDR3 length equals 13 residues. Trimming left V 5 bases short and J 4 bases short, with 9 bases between. CDR3 sequence: CASSRESNQPQHF. The CDR3 nucleotides are TGTGCCAGCAGCCGGGAGTCGAATCAGCCCCAGCATTTT.

This chain links TRBV2 with TRBJ1-5, with TRBD1 identical over 10 bases. Trimming at V came to 6 bases and at J to 4 bases, leaving 6 bases not matched to a gene. Germline assignment: CDR1 SNHLY and CDR2 FYNNEI. The CDR3 covers 15 residues. The CDR3 DNA reads TGTGCCAGCAGCATCGGGACAGGGGCTAATCAGCCCCAGCATTTT. Encoded protein: CASSIGTGANQPQHF.

This clone was picked up a small number of times. The chain joins TRBV2 to TRBJ1-5, with TRBD1 matching over 8 bases. The CDR3 consists of 15 residues. From germline, CDR1 is SNHLY and CDR2 FYNNEI. The trim removed 6 bases at V and 4 bases at J, leaving 8 bases unmatched. CDR3 in DNA: TGTGCCAGCAGGCAGGACAGGGATCCTAATCAGCCCCAGCATTTT. Its protein is CASRQDRDPNQPQHF.

This clone showed up just once. The genes are TRBV27 and TRBJ2-5, with 8 bases lining up with TRBD1. The CDR3 loop spans 14 amino acids. Looked up from germline, CDR1 is MNHEY and CDR2 is SMNVEV (reference sequence). V shed 8 bases, J shed 4 bases, and the junction held 9 bases outside the gene matches. The CDR3 DNA is TGTGCCAGCCGGACCCGACAGGGGAGAGAGACCCAGTACTTC. Its translation is CASRTRQGRETQYF.

This chain joins TRBV28 and TRBJ1-1; D may be TRBD1 (5 bases). The V and J ends lost 8 bases and 0 bases respectively, with 13 bases between them. The CDR3 loop spans 14 amino acids. The V gene's germline CDR1 is MDHEN and CDR2 SYDVKM. The DNA for the CDR3 is TGTGCCAGCGGGGCAGGGCCTATGAACACTGAAGCTTTCTTT. It specifies CASGAGPMNTEAFF.

The J gene is TRBJ2-2, the V gene TRBV11-2; 10 bases are shared with TRBD2. The J segment lost 5 bases and the V segment lost 3 bases, leaving 12 bases of the junction unmatched. This CDR3 region has 18 residues. Germline V gene lookup returns CDR1 SGHAT and CDR2 FQNNGV. This chain's CDR3 is CASSLGASGSTLTGELFF. DNA of the CDR3: TGTGCCAGCAGCTTGGGGGCTAGCGGGAGTACGCTAACCGGGGAGCTGTTTTTT.

This chain links TRBV4-1 with TRBJ2-7; D might be TRBD2 (5 bases). The V gene's germline CDR1 is MGHRA and CDR2 YSYEKL. Trimming removed 1 base from V and 2 bases from J, with 27 bases in between. There are 20 residues in the CDR3. The CDR3 reads CASSQGSSGPRHRDPYEQYF. In DNA form, the CDR3 reads TGCGCCAGCAGCCAAGGATCTTCTGGTCCCCGACACCGGGATCCCTACGAGCAGTACTTC.

The rearrangement uses TRBV9 and TRBJ2-7; D is unclear. Per germline, CDR1 SGDLS and CDR2 YYNGEE. Deletions cut 4 bases from V and 0 bases from J, with 11 bases between. The CDR3 is 14 amino acids. Written as DNA, the CDR3 is TGTGCCAGCAGCCCCAGACATAGCTCCTACGAGCAGTACTTC. Protein product: CASSPRHSSYEQYF.

The chain has TRBV14 and TRBJ2-2; D gene unclear. CDR1 is SGHDN, CDR2 FVKESK, per germline. The CDR3 is made up of 15 amino acids. Trimming shortened V by 1 base and J by 4 bases, and 10 bases separated the two germline ends. The CDR3 nucleotides read TGTGCCAGCAGCCAAGCCCGGGTAGGCACCGGGGAGCTGTTTTTT. Its translation: CASSQARVGTGELFF. The full variable domain, its missing parts supplied by reference TRBV14 and TRBJ2-2, is EAGVTQFPSHSVIEKGQTVTLRCDPISGHDNLYWYRRVMGKEIKFLLHFVKESKQDESGMPNNRFLAERTGGTYSTLKVQPAELEDSGVYFCASSQARVGTGELFFGEGSRLTVL.

The J gene is TRBJ2-7, the V gene TRBV6-5; TRBD1 is a possible D gene (6 bases). There are 15 residues in the CDR3. Germline V gene sequence: CDR1 MNHEY, CDR2 SVGAGI. V lost 7 bases to trimming and J lost 2 bases, with 18 bases between them. The DNA of the CDR3 is TGTGCCAGCACCGTCGACCCGACAGGACCCTACGAGCAGTACTTC. It specifies CASTVDPTGPYEQYF.

This clone occurred a few times. The chain joins TRBV28 to TRBJ2-6; no clear D gene. V gave up 5 bases and J gave up 2 bases, with 10 bases separating them. Germline CDR1 reads MDHEN; CDR2 reads SYDVKM. The length of the CDR3 is 15 residues. CDR3 residues: CASSPGSAGANVLTF. In DNA form, the CDR3 reads TGTGCCAGCAGTCCGGGTTCGGCTGGGGCCAACGTCCTGACTTTC. The full variable domain, its missing parts supplied by reference TRBV28 and TRBJ2-6, is DVKVTQSSRYLVKRTGEKVFLECVQDMDHENMFWYRQDPGLGLRLIYFSYDVKMKEKGDIPEGYSVSREKKERFSLILESASTNQTSMYLCASSPGSAGANVLTFGAGSRLTVL.

This clone was observed a few times. The chain is built from TRBV7-9 and TRBJ1-2; D is unresolved. CDR1 and CDR2 (germline): SEHNR, FQNEAQ (reference sequence). Trimming removed 0 bases at V and 0 bases at J, with 5 bases between. The CDR3 consists of 14 residues. The CDR3 loop is CASSLAATNYGYTF. CDR3 sequence (DNA): TGTGCCAGCAGCTTAGCAGCTACTAACTATGGCTACACCTTC.

This clone is labeled as medium-sized. This chain connects TRBV28 to TRBJ1-4; tentative D call: TRBD1 (6 bases). From germline, CDR1 is MDHEN and CDR2 SYDVKM. V lost 6 bases and J 8 bases, leaving 16 bases between the germline ends. The CDR3 is 14 residues long. The CDR3 loop reads CASSKGQQREKLFF. The CDR3 DNA follows: TGTGCCAGCAGCAAGGGACAACAACGGGAAAAACTGTTTTTT.

The rearrangement links TRBV27 to TRBJ2-3; a weak D match, TRBD2 (5 bases). The CDR3 is 18 amino acids. V dropped 1 base and J dropped 0 bases, with 17 bases sitting between them. The germline V gene has CDR1 MNHEY and CDR2 SMNVEV (reference sequence). CDR3 sequence (DNA): TGTGCCAGCAGTTTATATGCCAGACTAAGCGGTAGCACAGATACGCAGTATTTT. Protein sequence: CASSLYARLSGSTDTQYF.

This clone came up a few times. This sequence joins TRBV6-1 and TRBJ1-2, with unresolved D. The germline CDR1 and CDR2 sequences are MNHNS and SASEGT. The CDR3 has 15 amino acids. Trimming removed 1 base at V and 4 bases at J, with 13 bases between. The CDR3 spells CASSEVISSRYGYTF. The CDR3 region has the DNA TGTGCCAGCAGTGAAGTGATCAGTTCCCGCTATGGCTACACCTTC.

This clone showed up just a few times. The chain joins TRBV5-8 to TRBJ1-1; D unclear. The CDR3 loop spans 14 amino acids. Germline V gene lookup returns CDR1 SGHTS and CDR2 YDEGEE. V lost 0 bases and J 9 bases, leaving 15 bases between the germline ends. The CDR3 bases are TGTGCCAGCAGCTTGGCGGTTTTCCGGGAACAAGCTTTCTTT. This sequence encodes CASSLAVFREQAFF.

J is TRBJ2-1 and V is TRBV7-2; a possible D gene is TRBD1 (6 bases). Germline V lookup: CDR1 SGHTA, CDR2 FQGNSA. V lost 5 bases to trimming and J lost 4 bases, with 21 bases between them. The CDR3 contains 17 residues. CDR3 residues: CASSRAARDNKYNEQFF. Here the CDR3 DNA reads TGTGCCAGCAGCCGCGCGGCCCGGGACAATAAGTACAATGAGCAGTTCTTC.

The rearrangement uses TRBV5-4 and TRBJ2-3; 9 nucleotides line up with TRBD2. CDR3 length: 16 residues. CDR1 SGHNT and CDR2 YYREEE come from the germline V gene (reference sequence). Trimming took 4 bases from V and 2 from J; bases not matched to a gene: 8. The CDR3 loop is CASSTGTSKYTDTQYF. The CDR3 DNA is TGTGCCAGCAGCACCGGGACTAGCAAATACACAGATACGCAGTATTTT.

This clone appeared a few times. J is TRBJ2-3 and V is TRBV5-4, with TRBD2 matching 8 bases. CDR1 and CDR2 from the germline V gene are SGHNT and YYREEE (reference sequence). This CDR3 has 14 residues. V shed 3 bases, J shed 6 bases, and the junction held 6 bases outside the gene matches. For the CDR3, the DNA is TGTGCCAGCAGCTCGGGGGGGGCCCGGGATACGCAGTATTTT. Its translation: CASSSGGARDTQYF.

This clone occurred a few times. CDR3: CASSGGQNQPQHF. DNA for the CDR3: TGTGCCAGCAGCGGGGGACAGAATCAGCCCCAGCATTTT. The chain has TRBV5-8 and TRBJ1-5; 7 nucleotides agree with TRBD1. The CDR3 spans 13 residues. V trimming: 4 bases; J trimming: 4 bases; junction bases outside the gene matches: 2. In germline, CDR1 is SGHTS, CDR2 YDEGEE.